The 3 T cell receptor beta chains in this list originate from one sample, sequenced in a study of T cell repertoires in ileal Crohn's disease. Time point defined: inflamed ileum from the surgical specimen. Assay: immunoSEQ multiplex PCR; the TCRdb copy retains only in-frame clones and omits some. This sample has 7,400 or so clones, with around 85% found just once. Sequenced input: ileal tissue. The receptor set was obtained from an adult with Crohn's disease.

The rearrangement links TRBV6-5 to TRBJ1-3; D is possibly TRBD1 (5 bases). V shed 6 bases and J shed 2 bases, with 11 bases lying between them. Germline values: CDR1 MNHEY, CDR2 SVGAGI. The CDR3 length is 14 residues. The CDR3 loop is CASRKPGPGNTIYF. As DNA, the CDR3 is TGTGCCAGCAGGAAGCCAGGGCCTGGAAACACCATATATTTT.

The chain couples TRBV29-1 to TRBJ1-1; 9 nucleotides match TRBD1. The CDR3 is made up of 14 amino acids. With V trimmed by 8 bases and J by 2 bases, 9 bases remained unmatched. Germline V gene sequence: CDR1 SQVTM, CDR2 ANQGSEA. The CDR3 DNA sequence: TGCAGCACCCGGGACAGGGTATATAACACTGAAGCTTTCTTT. Translated, it gives CSTRDRVYNTEAFF.

The V gene is TRBV7-9, the J gene TRBJ2-2; TRBD2 matches 7 bases. The germline gives CDR1 SEHNR, CDR2 FQNEAQ (reference sequence). The CDR3 spans 14 residues. V lost 5 bases to trimming and J lost 4 bases; unmatched junction nucleotides: 4. The CDR3: CASSPSGLTGELFF. As DNA, the CDR3 is TGTGCCAGCAGCCCTAGCGGACTCACCGGGGAGCTGTTTTTT.